This is a list of T cell receptor beta chains from one sample in a study of post-analysis software for immune sequencing data. TCRdb itself ran the PCR reads through MiXCR, one entry per CDR3 protein. The sample lists about 170,000 distinct CDR3 sequences; over 25% were seen once. Sequencing used blood. The receptors stem from a girl aged 10 to 17 with multiple sclerosis. The CDR3 runs from the conserved cysteine through the conserved F or W. The D gene is left open where the match is weak. For some rows the clone size is stated as once, few or many, or as a class when expanded; others skip it.

J gene,D gene,clone size,V gene,CDR3 protein,CDR3 DNA
TRBJ2-7,TRBD2,many,TRBV3-1,CASSGGGYEQYF,TGTGCCAGCTCGGGGGGGGGCTACGAGCAGTACTTC
TRBJ2-1,TRBD1,NA,TRBV28,CAGGGQGDNEQFF,TGTGCCGGGGGGGGACAGGGCGACAATGAGCAGTTCTTC
TRBJ2-1,NA,NA,TRBV19,CASTHSGTRSANEQFF,TGTGCCAGTACCCACAGTGGAACGAGGTCCGCCAATGAGCAGTTCTTC
TRBJ2-3,NA,NA,TRBV4-1,CASSQVNLVSTDTQYF,TGCGCCAGCAGCCAAGTTAATCTGGTGAGCACAGATACGCAGTATTTT
TRBJ1-1,TRBD1,few,TRBV24-1,CATSVGQGSEAFF,TGTGCCACCAGTGTCGGACAGGGGTCTGAAGCTTTCTTT
TRBJ1-5,NA,NA,TRBV12-3/TRBV12-4,CASSPKGMDNQPQHF,TGTGCCAGCAGCCCAAAAGGGATGGACAATCAGCCCCAGCATTTT
TRBJ2-7,TRBD1,many,TRBV27,CASSDRGYEQYF,TGTGCCAGCAGCGACAGGGGGTACGAGCAGTACTTC
TRBJ2-1,NA,NA,TRBV15,CATRPSDLPYNGQFF,TGTGCCACCAGACCCAGCGATTTACCTTACAATGGGCAGTTCTTC
TRBJ2-7,NA,many,TRBV19,CASSIEGDPYEQYF,TGTGCCAGTAGTATAGAAGGCGACCCCTACGAGCAGTACTTC
TRBJ1-1,NA,few,TRBV28,CASSVRGLRLFTEAFF,TGTGCCAGCAGTGTGAGAGGGTTACGGCTCTTCACTGAAGCTTTCTTT
TRBJ2-3,TRBD1,NA,TRBV20-1,CSARETGTGTDTQYF,TGCAGTGCTAGAGAAACCGGGACAGGGACAGATACGCAGTATTTT
TRBJ2-3,NA,many,TRBV7-3,CASSLPLNSDTQYF,TGTGCCAGCAGCTTACCCCTCAATAGTGATACGCAGTATTTT
TRBJ2-1,TRBD2,many,TRBV5-4,CASGIAGGSNEQFF,TGTGCCAGCGGCATAGCGGGAGGATCCAATGAGCAGTTCTTC
TRBJ1-2,NA,many,TRBV5-1,CASSPGAGSGGYTF,TGCGCCAGCAGCCCCGGGGCAGGATCCGGTGGCTACACCTTC
TRBJ1-2,NA,NA,TRBV30,CAWTIGRGGYTF,TGTGCCTGGACGATAGGAAGGGGTGGCTACACCTTC
TRBJ2-1,TRBD1,NA,TRBV5-1,CASSFILDRYSYNEQFF,TGCGCCAGCAGCTTCATCCTGGACAGGTACTCCTACAATGAGCAGTTCTTC
TRBJ2-1,TRBD2,NA,TRBV10-3,CAISESPIRAGDRDEQFF,TGTGCCATCAGTGAGTCACCCATACGAGCGGGAGATCGTGACGAGCAGTTCTTC
TRBJ2-3,TRBD2,NA,TRBV19,CASKSGSWADTQYF,TGTGCCAGTAAGAGCGGGAGTTGGGCAGATACGCAGTATTTT
TRBJ2-6,NA,many,TRBV10-3,CAIRSRGANVLTF,TGTGCCATCAGATCCAGGGGGGCCAACGTCCTGACTTTC
TRBJ2-5,NA,many,TRBV11-2,CASSLTPALQGETQYF,TGTGCCAGCAGCTTAACCCCCGCGCTACAAGGGGAGACCCAGTACTTC
TRBJ2-7,NA,many,TRBV20-1,CSARDLEGERYEQYF,TGCAGTGCTAGAGATCTGGAGGGAGAGCGCTACGAGCAGTACTTC
TRBJ1-2,TRBD1,NA,TRBV12-3/TRBV12-4,CASGGQAVYGYTF,TGTGCCAGCGGGGGACAGGCAGTCTATGGCTACACCTTC
TRBJ1-2,NA,many,TRBV7-9,CASSPQSNYGYTF,TGTGCCAGCAGCCCACAGTCTAACTATGGCTACACCTTC
TRBJ2-6,TRBD2,many,TRBV6-6,CASSSAGAFSGANVLTF,TGTGCCAGCAGCTCAGCGGGGGCTTTTTCTGGGGCCAACGTCCTGACTTTC
TRBJ2-1,NA,many,TRBV20-1,CSARGIIPYNEQFF,TGCAGTGCTAGAGGGATTATACCCTACAATGAGCAGTTCTTC
TRBJ2-3,TRBD2,few,TRBV12-3/TRBV12-4,CASSPGLAGASDTQYF,TGTGCCAGCAGTCCGGGACTAGCGGGAGCCTCAGATACGCAGTATTTT
TRBJ1-6,NA,NA,TRBV20-1,CSARLGVMGGYSPLHF,TGCAGTGCTAGACTGGGAGTCATGGGGGGTTATTCACCCCTCCACTTT